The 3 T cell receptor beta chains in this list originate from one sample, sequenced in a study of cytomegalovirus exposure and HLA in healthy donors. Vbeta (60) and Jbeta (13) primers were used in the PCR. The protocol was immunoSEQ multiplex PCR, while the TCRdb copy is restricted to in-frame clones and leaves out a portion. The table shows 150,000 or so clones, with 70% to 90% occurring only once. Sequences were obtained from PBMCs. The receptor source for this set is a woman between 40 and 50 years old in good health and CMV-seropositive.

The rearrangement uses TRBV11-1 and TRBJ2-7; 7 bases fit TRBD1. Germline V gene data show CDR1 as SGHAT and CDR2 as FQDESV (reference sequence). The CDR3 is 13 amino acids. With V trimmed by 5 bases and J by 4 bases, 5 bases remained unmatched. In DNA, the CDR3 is TGTGCCAGCAGCATCGGGACAGCTTACGAGCAGTACTTC. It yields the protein CASSIGTAYEQYF.

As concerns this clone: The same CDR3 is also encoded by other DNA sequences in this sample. The CDR3 coding sequence is TGTGCCAGCAGCGTAGAAGGGGGCGCTTACGAGCAGTACTTC. It codes for CASSVEGGAYEQYF. This chain connects TRBV9 to TRBJ2-7; 7 bases are shared with TRBD1. The CDR3 length is 14 residues. Per the germline V gene, CDR1 is SGDLS and CDR2 is YYNGEE. After removal of 0 bases from V and 4 bases from J, the junction contained 4 bases not matched to a gene.

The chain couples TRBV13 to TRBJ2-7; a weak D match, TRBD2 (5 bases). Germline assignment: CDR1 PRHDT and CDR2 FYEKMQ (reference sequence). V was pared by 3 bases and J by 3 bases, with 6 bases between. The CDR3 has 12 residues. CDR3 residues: CASSFGGYEQYF. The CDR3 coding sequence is TGTGCCAGCAGCTTTGGAGGCTACGAGCAGTACTTC.